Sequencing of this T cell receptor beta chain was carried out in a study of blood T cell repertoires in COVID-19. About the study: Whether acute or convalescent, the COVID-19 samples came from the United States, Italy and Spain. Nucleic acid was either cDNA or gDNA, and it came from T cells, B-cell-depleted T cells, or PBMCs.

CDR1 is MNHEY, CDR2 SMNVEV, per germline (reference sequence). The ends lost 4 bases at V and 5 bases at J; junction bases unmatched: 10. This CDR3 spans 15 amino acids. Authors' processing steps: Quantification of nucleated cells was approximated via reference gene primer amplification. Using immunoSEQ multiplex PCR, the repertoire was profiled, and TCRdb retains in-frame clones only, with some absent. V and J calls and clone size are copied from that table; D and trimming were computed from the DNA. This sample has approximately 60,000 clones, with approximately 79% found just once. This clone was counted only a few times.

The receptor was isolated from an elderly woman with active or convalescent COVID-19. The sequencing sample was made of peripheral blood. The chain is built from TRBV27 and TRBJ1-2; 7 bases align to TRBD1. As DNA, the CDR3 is TGTGCCAGCAGTTCCCATCGACAGGGAGCATATGGCTACACCTTC. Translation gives CASSSHRQGAYGYTF.